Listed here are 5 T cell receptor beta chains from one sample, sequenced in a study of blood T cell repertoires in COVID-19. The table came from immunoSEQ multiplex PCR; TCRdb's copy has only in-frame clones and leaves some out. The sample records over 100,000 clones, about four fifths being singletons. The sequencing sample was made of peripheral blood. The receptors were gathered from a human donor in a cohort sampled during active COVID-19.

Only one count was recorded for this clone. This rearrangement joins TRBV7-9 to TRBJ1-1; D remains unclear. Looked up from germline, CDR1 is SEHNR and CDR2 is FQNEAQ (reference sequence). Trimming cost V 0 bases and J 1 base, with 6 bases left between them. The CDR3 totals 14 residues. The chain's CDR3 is CASSLAWANTEAFF. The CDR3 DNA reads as TGTGCCAGCAGCTTAGCGTGGGCGAACACTGAAGCTTTCTTT. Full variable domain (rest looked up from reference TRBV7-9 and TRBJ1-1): DTGVSQNPRHKITKRGQNVTFRCDPISEHNRLYWYRQTLGQGPEFLTYFQNEAQLEKSRLLSDRFSAERPKGSFSTLEIQRTEQGDSAMYLCASSLAWANTEAFFGQGTRLTVV.

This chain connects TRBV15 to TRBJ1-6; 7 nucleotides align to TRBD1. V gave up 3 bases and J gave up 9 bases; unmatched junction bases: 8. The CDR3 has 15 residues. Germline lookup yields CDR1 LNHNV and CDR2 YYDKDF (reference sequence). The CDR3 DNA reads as TGTGCCACCAGCAGTGAGAGACAGGGACTTTCACCCCTCCACTTT. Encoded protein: CATSSERQGLSPLHF. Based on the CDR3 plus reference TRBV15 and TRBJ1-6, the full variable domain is DAMVIQNPRYQVTQFGKPVTLSCSQTLNHNVMYWYQQKSSQAPKLLFHYYDKDFNNEADTPDNFQSRRPNTSFCFLDIRSPGLGDTAMYLCATSSERQGLSPLHFGNGTRLTVT.

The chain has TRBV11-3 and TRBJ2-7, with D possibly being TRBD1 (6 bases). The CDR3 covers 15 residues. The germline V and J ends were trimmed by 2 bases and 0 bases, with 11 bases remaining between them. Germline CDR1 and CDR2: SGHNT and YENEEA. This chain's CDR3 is CASSLTGQSSYEQYF. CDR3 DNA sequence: TGTGCCAGCAGCTTAACAGGACAGAGCTCCTACGAGCAGTACTTC. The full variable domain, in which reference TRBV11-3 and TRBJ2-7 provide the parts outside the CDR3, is EAGVVQSPRYKIIEKKQPVAFWCNPISGHNTLYWYLQNLGQGPELLIRYENEEAVDDSQLPKDRFSAERLKGVDSTLKIQPAELGDSAVYLCASSLTGQSSYEQYFGPGTRLTVT.

The CDR3 region is CASSEPGQGVSYEQYF. The DNA for the CDR3 is TGTGCCAGCAGCGAACCGGGACAGGGGGTCTCCTACGAGCAGTACTTC. The gene calls are TRBV7-9 and TRBJ2-7; 11 bases map to TRBD1. The CDR3 consists of 16 residues. J lost 0 bases, V lost 5 bases, and 6 bases had no gene match. CDR1 and CDR2 (germline): SEHNR, FQNEAQ (reference sequence).

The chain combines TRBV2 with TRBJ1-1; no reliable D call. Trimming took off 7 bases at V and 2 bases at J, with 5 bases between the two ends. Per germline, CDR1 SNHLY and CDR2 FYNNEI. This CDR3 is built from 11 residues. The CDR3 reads CASIKNTEAFF. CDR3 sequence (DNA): TGTGCCAGCATCAAAAACACTGAAGCTTTCTTT.